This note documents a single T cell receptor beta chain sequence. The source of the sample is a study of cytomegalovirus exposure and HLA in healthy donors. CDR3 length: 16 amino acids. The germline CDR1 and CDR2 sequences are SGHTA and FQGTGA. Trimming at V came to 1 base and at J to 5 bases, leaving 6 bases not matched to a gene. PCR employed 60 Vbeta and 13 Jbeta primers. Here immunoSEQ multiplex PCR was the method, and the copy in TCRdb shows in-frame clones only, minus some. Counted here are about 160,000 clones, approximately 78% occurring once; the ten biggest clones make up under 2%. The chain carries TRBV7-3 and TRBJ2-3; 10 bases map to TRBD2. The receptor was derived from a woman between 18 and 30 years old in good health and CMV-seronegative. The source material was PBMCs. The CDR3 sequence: CASSLRVAGGLDTQYF. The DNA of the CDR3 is TGTGCCAGCAGCTTAAGGGTAGCGGGAGGTTTAGATACGCAGTATTTT.